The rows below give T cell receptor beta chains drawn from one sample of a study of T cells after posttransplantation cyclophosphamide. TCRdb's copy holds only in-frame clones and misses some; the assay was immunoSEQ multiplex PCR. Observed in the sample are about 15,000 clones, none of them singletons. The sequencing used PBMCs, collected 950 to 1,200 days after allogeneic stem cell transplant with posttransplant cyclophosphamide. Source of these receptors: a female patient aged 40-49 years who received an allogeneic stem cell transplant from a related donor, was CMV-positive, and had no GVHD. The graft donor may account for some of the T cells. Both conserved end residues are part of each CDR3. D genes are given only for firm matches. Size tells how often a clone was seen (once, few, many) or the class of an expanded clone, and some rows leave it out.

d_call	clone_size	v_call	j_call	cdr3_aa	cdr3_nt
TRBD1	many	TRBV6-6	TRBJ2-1	CASRLQGGEQFF	TGTGCCAGCAGGCTACAGGGGGGTGAGCAGTTCTTC
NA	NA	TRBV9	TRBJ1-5	CASSVASVNQPQHF	TGTGCCAGCAGCGTAGCCTCTGTCAATCAGCCCCAGCATTTT
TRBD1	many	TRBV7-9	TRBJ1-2	CASSPSDRAPNYGYTF	TGTGCCAGCAGCCCATCCGACAGGGCCCCTAACTATGGCTACACCTTC
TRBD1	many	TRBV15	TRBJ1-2	CATSRTGEGGYTF	TGTGCCACCAGCAGAACAGGGGAAGGTGGCTACACCTTC
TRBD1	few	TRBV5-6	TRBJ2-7	CASSDRRQGWYEQYF	TGTGCCAGCAGCGATCGTAGACAGGGGTGGTACGAGCAGTACTTC
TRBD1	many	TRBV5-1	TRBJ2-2	CASSVGQGNTGELFF	TGCGCCAGCAGCGTCGGACAGGGGAACACCGGGGAGCTGTTTTTT
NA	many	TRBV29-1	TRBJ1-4	CSDLTGGNEKLFF	TGCAGCGACCTGACAGGTGGGAATGAAAAACTGTTTTTT
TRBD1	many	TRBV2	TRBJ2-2	CASSEGDRNTGELFF	TGTGCCAGCAGTGAAGGGGACAGGAACACCGGGGAGCTGTTTTTT
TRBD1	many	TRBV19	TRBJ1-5	CASRQGLGNQPQHF	TGTGCCAGTCGACAGGGCCTGGGGAATCAGCCCCAGCATTTT
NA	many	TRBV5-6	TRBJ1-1	CASSLGSRRAFF	TGTGCCAGCAGCTTGGGCAGCCGGAGAGCTTTCTTT
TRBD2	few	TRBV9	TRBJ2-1	CASSVEGLVGEQFF	TGTGCCAGCAGCGTTGAGGGACTAGTGGGTGAGCAGTTCTTC
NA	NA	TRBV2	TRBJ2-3	CASSDRRVTSTDTQYF	TGTGCCAGCAGTGATCGGAGAGTCACTAGCACAGATACGCAGTATTTT
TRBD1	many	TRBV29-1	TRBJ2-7	CSVATGGGYEQYF	TGCAGCGTTGCGACAGGGGGCGGCTACGAGCAGTACTTC
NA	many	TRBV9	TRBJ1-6	CASSTRQDNSPLHF	TGTGCCAGCAGCACCCGACAGGATAATTCACCCCTCCACTTT
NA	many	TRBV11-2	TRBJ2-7	CASSLVYEQYF	TGTGCCAGCAGCCTTGTCTACGAGCAGTACTTC
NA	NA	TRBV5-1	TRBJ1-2	CASSSGGDYGYTF	TGCGCCAGCAGCTCCGGGGGGGACTATGGCTACACCTTC
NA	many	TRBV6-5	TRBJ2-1	CASSYQAGKQFF	TGTGCCAGCAGTTACCAGGCGGGAAAGCAGTTCTTC
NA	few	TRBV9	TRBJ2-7	CASSFKQETAYEQYF	TGTGCCAGCAGTTTCAAACAGGAGACGGCCTACGAGCAGTACTTC
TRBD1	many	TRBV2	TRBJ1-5	CASGGSGTVRSPQHF	TGTGCCAGCGGAGGTTCCGGGACAGTTCGGTCGCCCCAGCATTTT
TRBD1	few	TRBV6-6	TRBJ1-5	CASFREGAGNQPQHF	TGTGCCAGCTTCCGGGAGGGGGCAGGCAATCAGCCCCAGCATTTT
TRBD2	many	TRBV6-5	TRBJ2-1	CASSSQLAAYNEQFF	TGTGCCAGCAGTTCGCAACTAGCGGCCTACAATGAGCAGTTCTTC
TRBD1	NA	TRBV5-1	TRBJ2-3	CASSLAGQFSNTQYF	TGCGCCAGCAGCTTGGCGGGACAGTTTTCTAATACGCAGTATTTT
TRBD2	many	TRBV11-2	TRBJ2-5	CASSPSGRPQETQYF	TGTGCCAGCAGCCCGAGCGGGAGACCCCAAGAGACCCAGTACTTC
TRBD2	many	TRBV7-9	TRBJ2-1	CASSNKQAGESYNEQFF	TGTGCCAGCAGCAACAAACAAGCGGGGGAGAGTTACAATGAGCAGTTCTTC
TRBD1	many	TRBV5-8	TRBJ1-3	CASRGQDSGNTIYF	TGTGCCAGCCGAGGACAGGACTCTGGAAACACCATATATTTT
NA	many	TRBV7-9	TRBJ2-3	CATTVRTDTQYF	TGTGCCACTACGGTGCGGACAGATACGCAGTATTTT
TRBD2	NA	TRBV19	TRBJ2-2	CASSMLAGGTNTGELFF	TGTGCCAGTAGTATGCTAGCGGGGGGGACGAACACCGGGGAGCTGTTTTTT
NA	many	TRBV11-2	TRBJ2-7	CASSFAGVYEQYF	TGTGCCAGCAGCTTTGCAGGGGTCTACGAGCAGTACTTC
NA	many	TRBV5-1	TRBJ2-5	CASTWDFQETQYF	TGCGCCAGCACCTGGGACTTCCAAGAGACCCAGTACTTC
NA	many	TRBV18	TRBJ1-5	CASSPPGGQPQHF	TGTGCCAGCTCACCACCGGGAGGTCAGCCCCAGCATTTT
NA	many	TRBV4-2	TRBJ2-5	CASSQTRRVIETQYF	TGTGCCAGCAGTCAAACTCGAAGAGTGATAGAGACCCAGTACTTC
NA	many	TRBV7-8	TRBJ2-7	CASSLALAAYEQYF	TGTGCCAGCAGCTTAGCGTTGGCAGCCTACGAGCAGTACTTC
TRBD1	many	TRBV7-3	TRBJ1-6	CASSLRGQGRTAPLHF	TGTGCCAGCAGCTTAAGGGGACAGGGTAGAACTGCCCCGCTCCACTTT
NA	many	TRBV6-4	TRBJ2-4	CASSDPNEAKNIQYF	TGTGCCAGCAGTGACCCAAATGAGGCCAAAAACATTCAGTACTTC
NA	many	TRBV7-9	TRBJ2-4	CASSSGTVVSNIQYF	TGTGCCAGCAGCTCCGGTACAGTGGTTTCAAACATTCAGTACTTC
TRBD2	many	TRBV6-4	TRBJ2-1	CASRRLAGGNEQFF	TGTGCCAGCAGACGACTAGCGGGGGGCAATGAGCAGTTCTTC
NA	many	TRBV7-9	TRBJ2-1	CASSLAGLGASGDEQFF	TGTGCCAGCAGCTTAGCGGGGTTGGGGGCCAGTGGGGATGAGCAGTTCTTC
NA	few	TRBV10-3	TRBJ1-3	CAILRDSGNTIYF	TGTGCCATCCTCCGGGACTCTGGAAACACCATATATTTT
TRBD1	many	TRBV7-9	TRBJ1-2	CASSTRQGANYGYTF	TGTGCCAGCAGCACTAGACAGGGGGCCAACTATGGCTACACCTTC
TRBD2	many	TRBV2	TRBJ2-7	CAGSGGLGYEQYF	TGTGCCGGCAGCGGGGGACTCGGATACGAGCAGTACTTC
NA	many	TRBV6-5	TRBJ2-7	CASWEAGRLEQYF	TGTGCCAGCTGGGAGGCTGGGCGGCTCGAGCAGTACTTC
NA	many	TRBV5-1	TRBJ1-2	CASSLFAEAPLSYGYTF	TGCGCCAGCAGCTTGTTTGCCGAAGCCCCACTCTCCTATGGCTACACCTTC
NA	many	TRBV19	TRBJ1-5	CATCQGPNQPQHF	TGTGCCACGTGCCAGGGGCCCAATCAGCCCCAGCATTTT
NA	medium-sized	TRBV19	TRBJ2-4	CASSIQGTSKNIQYF	TGTGCCAGTAGTATACAAGGGACATCAAAAAACATTCAGTACTTC
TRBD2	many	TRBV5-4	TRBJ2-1	CASSSLAGGPNEQFF	TGTGCCAGCAGCTCACTAGCGGGGGGGCCGAATGAGCAGTTCTTC
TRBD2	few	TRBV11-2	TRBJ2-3	CASSPPGLAGSTDTQYF	TGTGCCAGCAGCCCTCCGGGACTAGCGGGGAGCACAGATACGCAGTATTTT